Described below is a single T cell receptor (beta chain) sequence and its context. Antigen: not known. V lost 4 bases to trimming and J lost 4 bases; unmatched junction nucleotides: 8. CDR1 and CDR2 from the germline V gene are SGHRS and YFSETQ. This CDR3 contains 15 residues. This specimen comes from a study of CD4+ T cells in melanoma. Whole-study results and caveats: Reportedly, melanoma neoantigen-specific CD4+ T cells showed varied differentiation states. A reported correlation linked neoantigen-specific CD4+ T cells to CD8+, macrophage and B cell function.

Using immunoSEQ multiplex PCR, the repertoire was profiled, and TCRdb retains in-frame clones only, with some absent. The repertoire holds about 140,000 clones, with 92% as singletons. The rearrangement links TRBV5-1 to TRBJ1-1; 9 positions agree with TRBD1. This TCR came from a human donor with melanoma. The CDR3 nucleotides read TGCGCCAGCAGCGGGGGGACAGGGCCGGGCACTGAAGCTTTCTTT. Its translation: CASSGGTGPGTEAFF. The full variable domain, rest sourced from reference TRBV5-1 and TRBJ1-1, is KAGVTQTPRYLIKTRGQQVTLSCSPISGHRSVSWYQQTPGQGLQFLFEYFSETQRNKGNFPGRFSGRQFSNSRSEMNVSTLELGDSALYLCASSGGTGPGTEAFFGQGTRLTVV.